This is a list of T cell receptor beta chains from one sample in a study of T-cell memory formation after mild COVID-19. TCRdb re-called the 5' RACE reads through MiXCR, storing one row per CDR3 protein. This table holds 350,000 to 450,000 distinct CDR3 sequences, 20% found once. The sample taken for sequencing was PBMCs or a T cell subset sorted from them (not recorded which). These TCRs come from an adult woman who had mild COVID-19 (a few samples of this study predate the infection). Cell type and time point are not known. CDR3s include the opening cysteine and the closing phenylalanine or tryptophan. Each record gives: J gene, V gene, CDR3 protein.

J: TRBJ2-6; V: TRBV7-9; CDR3: CASSLAERGANVLTF
J: TRBJ1-5; V: TRBV29-1; CDR3: CSVGQTNSNQPQHF
J: TRBJ1-1; V: TRBV7-6; CDR3: CASSSTGPRTDTEAFF
J: TRBJ2-3; V: TRBV6-5; CDR3: CASSPTGHTQYF
J: TRBJ1-1; V: TRBV5-1; CDR3: CASSFDGDTEAFF
J: TRBJ2-6; V: TRBV12-3/TRBV12-4; CDR3: CASSPPVHPGANVLTF
J: TRBJ2-4; V: TRBV5-1; CDR3: CASSPRDRANIQYF
J: TRBJ2-7; V: TRBV7-3; CDR3: CASSLMGQGLGEQYF
J: TRBJ2-7; V: TRBV20-1; CDR3: CSATGGAGLSYEQYF
J: TRBJ1-5; V: TRBV12-3/TRBV12-4; CDR3: CASSLQSNQPQHF
J: TRBJ2-3; V: TRBV28; CDR3: CASSFWAGTSPSPDTQYF
J: TRBJ2-3; V: TRBV24-1; CDR3: CATSDPKGTFTQYF
J: TRBJ2-5; V: TRBV9; CDR3: CASSVGSGSETQYF
J: TRBJ1-2; V: TRBV12-3/TRBV12-4; CDR3: CASSIRQGGDYGYTF
J: TRBJ2-5; V: TRBV5-1; CDR3: CASSLAAIQGETQYF
J: TRBJ2-5; V: TRBV27; CDR3: CASSFLAGVPLETQYF
J: TRBJ2-2; V: TRBV6-2/TRBV6-3; CDR3: CATGLGANTGELFF
J: TRBJ2-7; V: TRBV9; CDR3: CASSLTGTGAYEQYF
J: TRBJ1-2; V: TRBV7-9; CDR3: CASSLTAGSTMGYTF
J: TRBJ1-5; V: TRBV12-3/TRBV12-4; CDR3: CASDRQVGRQPQHF
J: TRBJ2-3; V: TRBV7-9; CDR3: CASSLSTLDHLGQYF
J: TRBJ2-3; V: TRBV24-1; CDR3: CATSAADRTADTQYF
J: TRBJ1-1; V: TRBV6-2/TRBV6-3; CDR3: CASSYSGIMNTEAFF
J: TRBJ1-2; V: TRBV20-1; CDR3: CSARTASPNYGYTF
J: TRBJ2-2; V: TRBV12-3/TRBV12-4; CDR3: CASSRTRGTNSGELFF
J: TRBJ2-1; V: TRBV6-5; CDR3: CASSYSTMRGGQQFF
J: TRBJ2-3; V: TRBV24-1; CDR3: CATSDRSVTDTQYF
J: TRBJ2-7; V: TRBV5-1; CDR3: CASSLKGVIYEQYF
J: TRBJ1-2; V: TRBV5-6; CDR3: CASSSLGTLTDYGYTF
J: TRBJ2-1; V: TRBV14; CDR3: CASRTSASSYNEQFF
J: TRBJ1-3; V: TRBV18; CDR3: CASSPILQGGNTIYF
J: TRBJ2-3; V: TRBV7-8; CDR3: CASSPDRGHDTQYF
J: TRBJ1-5; V: TRBV11-2; CDR3: CASSPNLQDSQHF
J: TRBJ2-2; V: TRBV20-1; CDR3: CGSGGKAGGELFF
J: TRBJ2-5; V: TRBV9; CDR3: CASSVAYGQETQYF
J: TRBJ1-4; V: TRBV12-3/TRBV12-4; CDR3: CASSLEREDEKLFF
J: TRBJ2-7; V: TRBV7-8; CDR3: CASSLGRAGESSYEQYF
J: TRBJ2-3; V: TRBV24-1; CDR3: CATSDPGTSGRKRDTQYF
J: TRBJ2-2; V: TRBV15; CDR3: CATSRGLPTGELFF
J: TRBJ2-7; V: TRBV12-3/TRBV12-4; CDR3: CASRVTGANEQYF
J: TRBJ2-6; V: TRBV3-1; CDR3: CASSQDAAGGGTGANVLTF
J: TRBJ2-7; V: TRBV12-3/TRBV12-4; CDR3: CASSLSYGLSYEQYF
J: TRBJ1-2; V: TRBV24-1; CDR3: CATSGGDPPNYGYTF
J: TRBJ2-5; V: TRBV20-1; CDR3: CSARGRDRGLLKTQYF
J: TRBJ2-7; V: TRBV5-1; CDR3: CASSSKAGALYEQYF